This TCR beta chain was found in a study of T-cell memory formation after mild COVID-19. Study background: TCR clusters mostly belonged to single donors. Study-wide points: Whether day 37 second-wave clones are SARS-CoV-2-specific was not confirmed. A balance of CD4 and CD8 characterized clones contracting day 15 to 85, whereas later expanders leaned CD4+. Pre-infection memory showed some responding clones, and this suggested that cross-reactive memory joined.

Trimming removed 10 bases at V and 2 bases at J, with 13 bases between. This CDR3 comprises 13 residues. CDR1 is ENHRY, CDR2 SYGVKD, per germline. TCRdb analysed the 5' RACE reads with MiXCR anew, one entry per CDR3 protein. This table holds about 290,000 distinct CDR3 sequences, 15% to 20% found once. As to this clonotype: Its antigen is not identified.

The genes are TRBV10-3 and TRBJ2-3; D may match TRBD1 or TRBD2 (7 bases each). This TCR was recovered from a man between 18 and 29 years old who had mild COVID-19 (a few samples of this study predate the infection). Cell type and time point are not known. The specimen was PBMCs or a T cell subset sorted from them (not recorded which). The CDR3 bases are TGTGCCACGCGGGGGACAGTCACAGATACGCAGTATTTT. Translation gives CATRGTVTDTQYF.